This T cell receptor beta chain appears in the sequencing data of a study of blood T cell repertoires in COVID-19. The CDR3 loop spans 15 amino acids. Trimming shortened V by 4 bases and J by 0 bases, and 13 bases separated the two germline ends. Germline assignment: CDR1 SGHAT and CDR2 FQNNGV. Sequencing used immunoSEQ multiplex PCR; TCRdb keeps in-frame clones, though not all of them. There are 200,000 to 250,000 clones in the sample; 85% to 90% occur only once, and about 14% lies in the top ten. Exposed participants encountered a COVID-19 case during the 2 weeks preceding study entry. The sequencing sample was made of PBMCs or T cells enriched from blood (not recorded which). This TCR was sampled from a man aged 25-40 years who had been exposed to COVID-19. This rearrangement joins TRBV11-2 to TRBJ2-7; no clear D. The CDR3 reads CASSSEQPASYEQYF. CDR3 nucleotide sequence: TGTGCCAGCAGCTCCGAACAGCCAGCCTCCTACGAGCAGTACTTC.